These 26 T cell receptor beta chains share one sample of origin, sequenced in a study of CD8 T cells in Susac syndrome. cDNA came from about 0.5 to 1 ug RNA primed by random hexamers. TCRdb reprocessed the immunoSEQ multiplex PCR reads with MiXCR, giving one entry per CDR3 protein. The table shows 150,000 or so distinct CDR3 sequences, with approximately 93% occurring only once. Sequencing was done on a sample of CD4+ T cells from PBMCs. The source is a human donor with multiple sclerosis.

This chain connects TRBV19 to TRBJ1-1; D gene uncertain. V was trimmed by 0 bases and J by 5 bases, leaving 10 bases between them. Germline V gene lookup returns CDR1 LNHDA and CDR2 SQIVND (reference sequence). This CDR3 has 14 amino acids. CDR3 protein: CASSIDSKGTEAFF. The CDR3 DNA reads TGTGCCAGTAGTATAGATAGCAAGGGAACTGAAGCTTTCTTT.

This clonotype came up a few times. This chain links TRBV25-1 with TRBJ2-3, with a weak D call TRBD2 (6 bases). The CDR3 spans 13 residues. Germline assignment: CDR1 MGHDK and CDR2 SYGVNS. Trimming cost V 6 bases and J 3 bases, with 10 bases left between them. The DNA for the CDR3 is TGTGCCAGCAGACGGAGCGGGACAGATACGCAGTATTTT. Translated, it gives CASRRSGTDTQYF.

This chain links TRBV30 with TRBJ2-5; no firm D call. Trimming cost V 0 bases and J 5 bases, with 13 bases left between them. This CDR3 spans 14 amino acids. CDR1 is GTSNPN and CDR2 is SVGIG in the germline V gene (reference sequence). The CDR3 nucleotides are TGTGCCTGGAGTGTACTCCCTACTTTGGAGACCCAGTACTTC. Its protein is CAWSVLPTLETQYF. The complete variable domain, with remaining parts taken from reference TRBV30 and TRBJ2-5, reads SQTIHQWPATLVQPVGSPLSLECTVEGTSNPNLYWYRQAAGRGLQLLFYSVGIGQISSEVPQNLSASRPQDRQFILSSKKLLLSDSGFYLCAWSVLPTLETQYFGPGTRLLVL.

V usage is TRBV29-1 and J usage is TRBJ2-3, with TRBD2 identical over 12 bases. This CDR3 spans 18 amino acids. Losses at the gene ends were 6 bases for V and 5 bases for J; bases not matched to a gene: 18. CDR1 is SQVTM, CDR2 ANQGSEA, per germline. The CDR3 DNA sequence: TGCAGCGTCGCGCAACCGGGACTAGCGGGTTCGGGGGAAGATACGCAGTATTTT. Translated: CSVAQPGLAGSGEDTQYF.

The CDR3 bases are TGTGCCAGTAGTCTCCGACTAGCGGGAGGGCCCAGCACCTACAATGAGCAGTTCTTC. Its translation: CASSLRLAGGPSTYNEQFF. The gene calls are TRBV19 and TRBJ2-1; 14 positions match TRBD2. Germline CDR1 reads LNHDA; CDR2 reads SQIVND (reference sequence). J gave up 2 bases and V 5 bases, and 11 bases lay outside the gene matches. The CDR3 spans 19 residues.

This rearrangement joins TRBV20-1 to TRBJ1-3, with D unresolved. Trimming took 3 bases from V and 4 from J, leaving 13 bases between them. CDR1 is DFQATT and CDR2 is SNEGSKA in the germline V gene (reference sequence). The CDR3 extends over 14 amino acids. This CDR3 is CSARTDMIGNTIYF. The CDR3 DNA reads as TGCAGTGCTAGGACCGACATGATCGGAAACACCATATATTTT.

The chain is built from TRBV20-1 and TRBJ2-3; D possibly corresponds to TRBD2 (6 bases). This CDR3 spans 16 amino acids. Trimming stripped 1 base from V and 3 bases from J, with 17 bases between. Germline V lookup: CDR1 DFQATT, CDR2 SNEGSKA (reference sequence). The CDR3 DNA sequence: TGCAGTGCTAGAGGTAGAACCGGGAGCGGGACAGATACGCAGTATTTT. It specifies CSARGRTGSGTDTQYF.

This clonotype is a singleton in its sample. The rearrangement uses TRBV6-5 and TRBJ1-1, with 9 bases lining up with TRBD1. Looked up from germline, CDR1 is MNHEY and CDR2 is SVGAGI. The ends lost 5 bases at V and 4 bases at J; junction bases unmatched: 5. CDR3 length: 14 amino acids. Written as DNA, the CDR3 is TGTGCCAGCAGTCCGTGGGACAGGGTCACTGAAGCTTTCTTT. It yields the protein CASSPWDRVTEAFF.

The chain is built from TRBV28 and TRBJ1-2; possibly TRBD1 for D (6 bases). Germline CDR1 is MDHEN and CDR2 is SYDVKM. V lost 5 bases to trimming and J lost 5 bases, with 21 bases between them. CDR3 size: 16 residues. In DNA form, the CDR3 reads TGTGCCAGCAGTGAGCTGACAGGCAGCCTTTTATATGGCTACACCTTC. Translating gives CASSELTGSLLYGYTF.

The chain couples TRBV4-2 to TRBJ1-2; no clear D gene. The V and J ends lost 6 bases and 4 bases respectively, with 6 bases between them. CDR1 and CDR2 from the germline V gene are LGHNA and YNFKEQ. The length of the CDR3 is 11 residues. CDR3 residues: CASSRGYGYTF. The CDR3 DNA reads TGTGCCAGCAGTCGGGGCTATGGCTACACCTTC.

The chain uses TRBV4-1 and TRBJ2-7; D is uncertain. CDR3 length: 14 amino acids. The V end was cut by 4 bases, the J end by 6 bases, with 16 bases between. CDR1 is MGHRA and CDR2 is YSYEKL in the germline V gene. CDR3 in amino acids: CASSPVLQRSEQYF. The DNA for the CDR3 is TGCGCCAGCAGCCCCGTCCTTCAACGCTCCGAGCAGTACTTC.

This chain uses TRBV27 with TRBJ2-3; unclear D gene. This CDR3 region has 14 residues. Trimming removed 1 base from V and 0 bases from J, with 5 bases in between. The germline V gene has CDR1 MNHEY and CDR2 SMNVEV (reference sequence). CDR3 in DNA: TGTGCCAGCAGTTTATGGGCTAGCACAGATACGCAGTATTTT. This gives the protein CASSLWASTDTQYF.

The V and J genes are TRBV2 and TRBJ1-2; D ambiguous. Deletions cut 3 bases from V and 8 bases from J, with 7 bases between. The CDR3 length is 11 residues. The germline V gene encodes CDR1 SNHLY and CDR2 FYNNEI. The CDR3: CASSDRRGYTF. The CDR3 DNA follows: TGTGCCAGCAGTGACAGAAGGGGCTACACCTTC.

The chain combines TRBV10-3 with TRBJ2-7, with D possibly matching TRBD2 (5 bases). Germline V CDR1 and CDR2: ENHRY, SYGVKD. The V end lost 7 bases, the J end lost 5 bases, and 18 bases lay between the germline ends. The CDR3 totals 14 residues. In nucleotides, the CDR3 is TGTGCCATCATGGGCCCTGGAGGAGCCAACGAGCAGTACTTC. Encoded protein: CAIMGPGGANEQYF.

Only one count was recorded for this clonotype. V is TRBV15 and J is TRBJ1-5, with TRBD1 identical over 9 bases. Germline loops: CDR1 LNHNV, CDR2 YYDKDF (reference sequence). Unmatched junction bases numbered 8, after V lost 3 bases and J lost 5 bases. CDR3 length equals 16 residues. The CDR3 is CATSSPHRGRHQPQHF. As DNA, the CDR3 is TGTGCCACCAGCAGTCCCCACAGGGGGCGGCATCAGCCCCAGCATTTT. The full variable domain, completed using reference TRBV15 and TRBJ1-5, is DAMVIQNPRYQVTQFGKPVTLSCSQTLNHNVMYWYQQKSSQAPKLLFHYYDKDFNNEADTPDNFQSRRPNTSFCFLDIRSPGLGDTAMYLCATSSPHRGRHQPQHFGDGTRLSIL.

Regarding this clonotype: The junction differs from germline at one of its ends, possibly a read error. The chain carries TRBV30 and TRBJ2-6, with 9 bases lining up with TRBD2. The V gene's germline CDR1 is GTSNPN and CDR2 SVGIG (reference sequence). CDR3 size: 16 residues. CDR3: CAWTVLAGSGANVLTF. Written as DNA, the CDR3 is TGTGCCTGGACCGTACTAGCGGGCTCTGGGGCCAACGTCCTGACTTTT.

The rearrangement joins TRBV29-1 to TRBJ2-3; 11 bases fit TRBD2. J lost 4 bases, V lost 7 bases, and 7 bases had no gene match. The V gene's germline CDR1 is SQVTM and CDR2 ANQGSEA. The CDR3 has 14 amino acids. CDR3 loop: CSGKLAGVSDTQYF. DNA of the CDR3: TGCAGCGGAAAACTAGCGGGGGTTTCAGATACGCAGTATTTT.

This clonotype has at least ten counts. The rearrangement joins TRBV18 to TRBJ1-1, with 7 bases identical to TRBD1. V lost 8 bases and J lost 1; bases outside the gene matches: 4. CDR3 length equals 13 residues. Germline V gene lookup returns CDR1 KGHSH and CDR2 LQKENI. The CDR3 sequence: CASSRTGNTEAFF. CDR3 in DNA: TGTGCCAGCAGCCGGACAGGGAACACTGAAGCTTTCTTT.

The genes are TRBV23-1 and TRBJ1-1; 7 bases line up with TRBD1. TRBV23-1 qualifies as an ORF whose function is uncertain. V lost 3 bases and J lost 6; bases outside the gene matches: 4. The CDR3 spans 13 residues. The CDR3 sequence is CASSQDRPPEAFF. For the CDR3, the DNA is TGCGCCAGCAGTCAGGACAGGCCCCCTGAAGCTTTCTTT.

V gene TRBV18 combines with J gene TRBJ2-5; TRBD1 matches at 7 bases. Germline V gene sequence: CDR1 KGHSH, CDR2 LQKENI. The CDR3 runs 16 residues. Trimming at V came to 2 bases and at J to 6 bases, leaving 12 bases not matched to a gene. CDR3 nucleotide sequence: TGTGCCAGCTCACCATATGTCGGAGACAGGGCGCAGACCCAGTACTTC. It translates to CASSPYVGDRAQTQYF.

A word on this clonotype: The junction differs from germline at one of its ends, possibly a read error. The chain links TRBV5-4 to TRBJ2-2, with 14 bases fitting TRBD2. This CDR3 spans 18 amino acids. Germline loops: CDR1 SGHNT, CDR2 YYREEE (reference sequence). This CDR3 is CASSPGTSGSVYAGEPFF. The CDR3 DNA reads TGTGCCAGCAGCCCCGGGACTAGCGGGAGTGTTTACGCAGGGGAGCCGTTTTTT.

This chain joins TRBV29-1 and TRBJ2-3, with D hard to call. Trimming took 1 base from V and 4 from J, leaving 6 bases between them. Germline V gene data show CDR1 as SQVTM and CDR2 as ANQGSEA. The CDR3 runs 12 residues. CDR3 loop: CSVEGSPDTQYF. The CDR3, as DNA: TGCAGCGTTGAAGGGAGCCCAGATACGCAGTATTTT.

The chain links TRBV30 to TRBJ2-1, with 9 nucleotides matching TRBD2. Germline values: CDR1 GTSNPN, CDR2 SVGIG (reference sequence). CDR3 length: 15 residues. With 5 bases clipped from V and 4 bases from J, the junction kept 9 bases outside the gene matches. The CDR3 protein is CAWAPGTSFYNEQFF. CDR3 nucleotides: TGTGCCTGGGCGCCCGGGACTAGCTTTTACAATGAGCAGTTCTTC.

This clonotype was detected only once. The chain combines TRBV5-6 with TRBJ2-5; the D gene is possibly TRBD2 (6 bases). Germline assignment: CDR1 SGHDT and CDR2 YYEEEE. V lost 4 bases and J lost 4, with 14 bases in between. CDR3 length: 14 residues. CDR3 residues: CASSPWGLGETQYF. For the CDR3, the DNA is TGTGCCAGCAGCCCGTGGGGACTGGGAGAGACCCAGTACTTC.

The V gene is TRBV19, the J gene TRBJ1-5, with D unclear. The germline V and J ends were trimmed by 3 bases and 4 bases, with 4 bases remaining between them. Germline V lookup: CDR1 LNHDA, CDR2 SQIVND (reference sequence). The CDR3 consists of 12 residues. CDR3 DNA sequence: TGTGCCAGTAGTATGGCGAATCAGCCCCAGCATTTT. This gives the protein CASSMANQPQHF.

The V and J genes are TRBV20-1 and TRBJ2-7, with 12 bases matching TRBD1. Germline loops: CDR1 DFQATT, CDR2 SNEGSKA (reference sequence). This CDR3 has 15 amino acids. J lost 5 bases, V lost 5 bases, and 10 bases had no gene match. Here the CDR3 reads CSASGTGGFVHEQYF. The CDR3, as DNA: TGCAGTGCTTCTGGGACAGGGGGCTTCGTCCACGAGCAGTACTTC.